This T cell receptor beta chain was retrieved from a study of T-cell reconstitution after alpha-beta-depleted transplantation in children. Trimming pared 4 bases from V and 2 bases from J, leaving 13 bases between. Per germline, CDR1 SGHRS and CDR2 YFSETQ. The CDR3 loop spans 14 amino acids. Preparation of the TCRbeta library involved a method that used unique molecular identifiers. TCRdb redid the calling of the PCR reads with MiXCR, one entry per CDR3 protein. The sample yields around 92,000 distinct CDR3 sequences, more than 9% seen once. This clonotype was observed at least ten times. The receptor comes from a human donor who donated a stem cell graft to a child with inherited bone marrow failure. The rearrangement uses TRBV5-1 and TRBJ2-7; D may be TRBD1 (6 bases). This material consisted of PBMCs from the stem cell graft donor, taken from the stem cell graft. CDR3 coding DNA: TGCGCCAGCAGCGGACAGTACATTGCCTACGAGCAGTACTTC. Amino acid sequence: CASSGQYIAYEQYF.